These T cell receptor beta chains were read from a single sample in a study of human T cells and chemical hapten exposure. TCRdb re-derived calls from the RACE reads in MiXCR, one entry per CDR3 protein. Of under 100,000 distinct CDR3 sequences listed, 10% to 14% are singletons. Sequencing was performed on whole blood, taken in connection with sensitization to the hapten diphenylcyclopropenone (DPC). These TCRs come from a woman in her forties or fifties with alopecia areata. Some clones in this sample may be carry-over from other donors' samples. The conserved cysteine and the conserved F or W are not part of the CDR3 here. Fields, in order: V gene, J gene, CDR3 protein.

v_call: TRBV28
j_call: TRBJ1-1
cdr3_aa: ASTPPQPPEAF

v_call: TRBV6-1
j_call: TRBJ2-2
cdr3_aa: ASTLKGGQGASGELF

v_call: TRBV2
j_call: TRBJ1-1
cdr3_aa: AKRGGNTEAF

v_call: TRBV20-1
j_call: TRBJ2-1
cdr3_aa: SASGQGYYNEQF

v_call: TRBV18
j_call: TRBJ2-7
cdr3_aa: ASSPGQGTFEQY

v_call: TRBV5-1
j_call: TRBJ2-1
cdr3_aa: ASSLAGGSRNEQF

v_call: TRBV28
j_call: TRBJ1-2
cdr3_aa: ASSLSGGVGNYGYT

v_call: TRBV5-1
j_call: TRBJ2-3
cdr3_aa: ASSFLGLAGGYSSTDTQY

v_call: TRBV6-1
j_call: TRBJ2-1
cdr3_aa: ASSERNSVKEQF

v_call: TRBV7-3
j_call: TRBJ2-5
cdr3_aa: ASSMTSGQETQY

v_call: TRBV2
j_call: TRBJ2-7
cdr3_aa: ASSVFRVEQY

v_call: TRBV19
j_call: TRBJ2-7
cdr3_aa: ASSIGAGGYLSYEQY

v_call: TRBV28
j_call: TRBJ1-5
cdr3_aa: ASSHDRGQNQPQH

v_call: TRBV30
j_call: TRBJ2-1
cdr3_aa: AWKKAATNEQF

v_call: TRBV5-6
j_call: TRBJ2-4
cdr3_aa: ASSTGVLTDIQY

v_call: TRBV5-1
j_call: TRBJ1-4
cdr3_aa: ASSFSFRRTNEKLF

v_call: TRBV3-1
j_call: TRBJ2-1
cdr3_aa: ASSQGKASGRRLEEQF

v_call: TRBV20-1
j_call: TRBJ1-1
cdr3_aa: SARQGVTEAF

v_call: TRBV10-2
j_call: TRBJ2-3
cdr3_aa: ASGAGSDTQY

v_call: TRBV29-1
j_call: TRBJ2-5
cdr3_aa: SVVGTRSGTQY

v_call: TRBV7-7
j_call: TRBJ2-5
cdr3_aa: ASSLGSGPQETQY

v_call: TRBV28
j_call: TRBJ2-7
cdr3_aa: ASSLMDGSYEQY

v_call: TRBV5-1
j_call: TRBJ2-7
cdr3_aa: ASRPHLSPYEQY

v_call: TRBV12-3/TRBV12-4
j_call: TRBJ1-5
cdr3_aa: ASSPVGWPQH

v_call: TRBV29-1
j_call: TRBJ2-7
cdr3_aa: SVGGSYEQY

v_call: TRBV11-2
j_call: TRBJ1-3
cdr3_aa: ASSIGGSGNTIY

v_call: TRBV7-9
j_call: TRBJ2-5
cdr3_aa: ASSWTRETQY

v_call: TRBV12-3/TRBV12-4
j_call: TRBJ1-2
cdr3_aa: ASRERDGYT

v_call: TRBV7-2
j_call: TRBJ2-3
cdr3_aa: ASSSPFSGRTDTQY

v_call: TRBV12-3/TRBV12-4
j_call: TRBJ1-2
cdr3_aa: ASSLNRGNYGYT

v_call: TRBV6-2/TRBV6-3
j_call: TRBJ1-1
cdr3_aa: ASSPVGNTEAF

v_call: TRBV3-1
j_call: TRBJ1-1
cdr3_aa: ASSGPLNTEAF

v_call: TRBV9
j_call: TRBJ2-3
cdr3_aa: ASSVLSGRDTQY

v_call: TRBV24-1
j_call: TRBJ1-5
cdr3_aa: ATSDPGTLRPQH

v_call: TRBV20-1
j_call: TRBJ1-2
cdr3_aa: SAPLPDRSLHYGYT